This is a list of T cell receptor beta chains from one sample in a study of blood T cell repertoires in COVID-19. Assay used: immunoSEQ multiplex PCR; TCRdb lists only in-frame clones, some missing. The sample holds under 300,000 clones; 75% to 90% are singletons and the top ten take less than 2%. What was sequenced was PBMCs or T cells enriched from blood (not recorded which). Source of these receptors: a woman in her thirties or forties who had recovered from COVID-19. Each CDR3 is given with its conserved first and last residue. A D gene is named only where the DNA matches it firmly.

16,TRBV28,TRBJ1-3,NA,CASSLRIPRAGNTIYF,TGTGCCAGCAGTTTAAGAATCCCCCGAGCGGGAAACACCATATATTTT
15,TRBV15,TRBJ1-2,TRBD1,CATSVQGALHYGYTF,TGTGCCACCAGCGTCCAGGGGGCGCTCCACTATGGCTACACCTTC
18,TRBV4-1,TRBJ2-3,NA,CASSQVFRTLKEADTQYF,TGCGCCAGCAGCCAAGTTTTTCGGACGCTTAAGGAGGCAGATACGCAGTATTTT
16,TRBV4-3,TRBJ2-3,TRBD2,CASSRTSGSGTDTQYF,TGCGCCAGCAGCCGGACTAGCGGGAGTGGAACAGATACGCAGTATTTT
14,TRBV5-1,TRBJ2-3,NA,CASRPGLTGDTQYF,TGCGCCAGCAGACCGGGACTCACGGGGGATACGCAGTATTTT
12,TRBV6-5,TRBJ1-2,NA,CASKGRGYGYTF,TGTGCCAGCAAAGGCAGGGGCTATGGCTACACCTTC
15,TRBV3-1/TRBV3-2,TRBJ1-4,TRBD1,CASRSTGVGNEKLFF,TGTGCCAGCAGATCCACAGGGGTTGGGAATGAAAAACTGTTTTTT
13,TRBV7-9,TRBJ2-7,NA,CASSLKGNSEQYF,TGTGCCAGCAGCTTAAAGGGGAACAGCGAGCAGTACTTC
16,TRBV5-4,TRBJ2-1,NA,CASSITKESSYNEQFF,TGTGCCAGCAGCATCACCAAGGAGAGCTCCTACAATGAGCAGTTCTTC
12,TRBV5-1,TRBJ2-1,TRBD1,CASRQGNNEQFF,TGCGCCAGCAGACAGGGGAACAATGAGCAGTTCTTC
14,TRBV2,TRBJ1-2,TRBD1,CASRDRGRNYGYTF,TGTGCCAGCAGAGACAGGGGGCGAAACTATGGCTACACCTTC